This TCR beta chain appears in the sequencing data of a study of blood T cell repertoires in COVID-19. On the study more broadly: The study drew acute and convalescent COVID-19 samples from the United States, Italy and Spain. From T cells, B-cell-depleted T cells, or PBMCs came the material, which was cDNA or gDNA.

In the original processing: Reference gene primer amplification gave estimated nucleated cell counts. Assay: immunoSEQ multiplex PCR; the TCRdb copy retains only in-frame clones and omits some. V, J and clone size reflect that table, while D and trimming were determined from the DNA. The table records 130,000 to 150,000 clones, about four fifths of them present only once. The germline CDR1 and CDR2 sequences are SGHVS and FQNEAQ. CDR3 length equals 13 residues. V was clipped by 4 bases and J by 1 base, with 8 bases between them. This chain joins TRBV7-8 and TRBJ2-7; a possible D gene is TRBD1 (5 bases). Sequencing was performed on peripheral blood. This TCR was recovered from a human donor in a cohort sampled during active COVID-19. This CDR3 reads CASSSRASYEQYF. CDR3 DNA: TGTGCCAGCAGCTCCAGGGCATCCTACGAGCAGTACTTC. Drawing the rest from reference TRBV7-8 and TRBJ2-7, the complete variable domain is GAGVSQSPRYKVAKRGQDVALRCDPISGHVSLFWYQQALGQGPEFLTYFQNEAQLDKSGLPSDRFFAERPEGSVSTLKIQRTQQEDSAVYLCASSSRASYEQYFGPGTRLTVT.